A single sample is the source of the 16 T cell receptor beta chains below, sequenced in a study of blood T cell repertoires in COVID-19 (dated by TCRdb to 2020 to 2022). Library preparation was by the immunoSEQ multiplex PCR assay. The immuneACCESS repertoire file appears here via TCRdb, limited to in-frame rearrangements. These files lack a portion of the clones; in checked studies, under half of the deficit traces to unresolved V genes, and the cause of the others is not known. A total of 130,000 or so clones appear in this sample, around nine tenths of them only once. Clones ranked in the top ten supply roughly 2.1% of the sample. The sample was peripheral blood. These receptors came from a man in his 70s with active COVID-19.

This chain joins TRBV5-1 and TRBJ2-5; 7 bases are shared with TRBD1. J lost 2 bases, V lost 4 bases, and 2 bases had no gene match. CDR3 length: 13 amino acids. In germline, CDR1 is SGHRS, CDR2 YFSETQ. CDR3 sequence reads: CASSTDRQETQYF. CDR3 sequence (DNA): TGCGCCAGCAGCACGGACAGGCAAGAGACCCAGTACTTC.

This chain links TRBV28 with TRBJ2-3, with D perhaps TRBD1 (6 bases). The length of the CDR3 is 14 residues. The germline V gene has CDR1 MDHEN and CDR2 SYDVKM. V was pared by 5 bases and J by 4 bases, with 13 bases between. As DNA, the CDR3 is TGTGCCAGCAGTCCGCGGACAGTGCCAGATACGCAGTATTTT. Translated, it gives CASSPRTVPDTQYF.

The chain joins TRBV29-1 to TRBJ1-2, with D tentatively TRBD1 (5 bases). This CDR3 comprises 14 residues. Trimming stripped 5 bases from V and 4 bases from J, with 17 bases between. The germline V gene encodes CDR1 SQVTM and CDR2 ANQGSEA. CDR3 residues: CSVRQSSWVYGYTF. CDR3 nucleotide sequence: TGCAGCGTTCGACAGTCCTCTTGGGTCTATGGCTACACCTTC.

The chain links TRBV5-8 to TRBJ2-3; TRBD1 matches at 7 bases. From germline, CDR1 is SGHTS and CDR2 YDEGEE. V was pared by 4 bases and J by 5 bases, with 7 bases of the junction left unmatched. This CDR3 is built from 14 residues. CDR3 protein: CASSLRQGKDTQYF. In nucleotides, the CDR3 is TGTGCCAGCAGCCTCCGACAGGGCAAAGATACGCAGTATTTT.

V gene TRBV7-2 combines with J gene TRBJ2-2, with 7 positions matching TRBD2. V was clipped by 7 bases and J by 5 bases; unmatched bases: 13. This CDR3 spans 16 amino acids. Looked up from germline, CDR1 is SGHTA and CDR2 is FQGNSA. CDR3 sequence: CASTPRDGRWTGELFF. CDR3 nucleotides: TGTGCCAGCACCCCCCGGGACGGGAGGTGGACCGGGGAGCTGTTTTTT.

This chain connects TRBV6-2 or TRBV6-3 to TRBJ2-7; D is ambiguous. V shed 0 bases and J shed 5 bases, with 5 bases lying between them. The germline gives CDR1 MNHEY, CDR2 SVGEGT. This CDR3 has 12 amino acids. In DNA, the CDR3 is TGTGCCAGCAGTTACTCGGCCCACGAGCAGTACTTC. This codes for CASSYSAHEQYF.

In nucleotides, the CDR3 is TGTGCCAGCTCTCCAAGTAGGGGAACCGAAAAACTGTTTTTT. It yields the protein CASSPSRGTEKLFF. This chain joins TRBV18 and TRBJ1-4; maybe TRBD1 (5 bases). CDR1 is KGHSH, CDR2 LQKENI, per germline. The V gene lost 6 bases and the J gene lost 8 bases, with 16 bases spanning the gap. The CDR3 is 14 residues long.

V usage is TRBV18 and J usage is TRBJ1-2; 8 nucleotides align to TRBD1. This CDR3 contains 16 residues. Germline CDR1 is KGHSH and CDR2 is LQKENI. V dropped 5 bases and J dropped 4; count of bases not matched to a gene: 12. This CDR3 is CASSEGQEDIFYGYTF. The CDR3 DNA follows: TGTGCCAGCTCAGAGGGACAGGAAGACATCTTCTATGGCTACACCTTC. Using reference TRBV18 and TRBJ1-2 for the parts outside the CDR3, the full variable domain is NAGVMQNPRHLVRRRGQEARLRCSPMKGHSHVYWYRQLPEEGLKFMVYLQKENIIDESGMPKERFSAEFPKEGPSILRIQQVVRGDSAAYFCASSEGQEDIFYGYTFGSGTRLTVV.

In DNA form, the CDR3 reads TGTGCCAGCAGGTCTAGCGGGAGGGCCACAGATACGCAGTATTTT. Its protein is CASRSSGRATDTQYF. The rearrangement uses TRBV2 and TRBJ2-3; 12 bases are shared with TRBD2. CDR3 size: 15 residues. Looked up from germline, CDR1 is SNHLY and CDR2 is FYNNEI. V shed 6 bases and J 2 bases; nucleotides not matched to a gene: 3.

In DNA, the CDR3 is TGTGCCAGCAGTTACGCCCAGGCCACCTACGAGCAGTACTTC. Its translation is CASSYAQATYEQYF. The V and J genes are TRBV27 and TRBJ2-7; D ambiguous. CDR3 size: 14 residues. Trimming left V 4 bases short and J 2 bases short, with 12 bases between. In germline, CDR1 is MNHEY, CDR2 SMNVEV (reference sequence).

The chain employs TRBV9 and TRBJ1-6; no clear D gene. CDR1 and CDR2 (germline): SGDLS, YYNGEE. V was clipped by 1 base and J by 7 bases, with 9 bases between them. The CDR3 runs to 14 residues. The CDR3 here is CASSVKEGNSPLHF. CDR3 nucleotides: TGTGCCAGCAGCGTAAAAGAGGGAAATTCACCCCTCCACTTT.

The chain employs TRBV2 and TRBJ2-1, with D possibly being TRBD1 (6 bases). Trimming left V 3 bases short and J 0 bases short, with 6 bases between. The CDR3 contains 14 residues. Germline CDR1 is SNHLY and CDR2 is FYNNEI. CDR3 region: CASSEDSSYNEQFF. CDR3 coding DNA: TGTGCCAGCAGTGAGGACAGCTCCTACAATGAGCAGTTCTTC.

The V gene is TRBV6-2 or TRBV6-3, the J gene TRBJ1-4, with D unresolved. CDR1 and CDR2 from the germline V gene are MNHEY and SVGEGT. The CDR3 sequence is 13 residues long. V dropped 5 bases and J dropped 7 bases, with 11 bases sitting between them. The DNA for the CDR3 is TGTGCCAGCAGTCCCCGCGCGAGTGAAAAACTGTTTTTT. Translating it yields CASSPRASEKLFF.

The chain has TRBV29-1 and TRBJ2-3; D possibly corresponds to TRBD2 (6 bases). Germline CDR1 and CDR2: SQVTM and ANQGSEA. V was clipped by 6 bases and J by 2 bases, with 12 bases between them. The CDR3 has 13 residues. As DNA, the CDR3 is TGCAGCGTCGCGGGGCGGAACACAGATACGCAGTATTTT. As protein: CSVAGRNTDTQYF.

The V and J genes are TRBV28 and TRBJ2-7; 9 bases fit TRBD1. V dropped 6 bases and J dropped 0; count of bases not matched to a gene: 3. CDR1 and CDR2 from the germline V gene are MDHEN and SYDVKM. The CDR3 totals 14 residues. For the CDR3, the DNA is TGTGCCAGCAGAAAGGGACAGGGCTCCTACGAGCAGTACTTC. It yields the protein CASRKGQGSYEQYF.

The chain combines TRBV5-6 with TRBJ1-5; tentatively, D is TRBD1 (6 bases). This CDR3 has 14 amino acids. V gave up 1 base and J gave up 5 bases, with 10 bases separating them. Germline loops: CDR1 SGHDT, CDR2 YYEEEE. CDR3 amino acids: CASSLKDSYQPQHF. CDR3 nucleotides: TGTGCCAGCAGCTTGAAGGACAGCTATCAGCCCCAGCATTTT.